This T cell receptor (beta chain) was retrieved from a study of siplizumab effects on memory and regulatory T cells. CDR3 size: 17 residues. The ends were cut back, 2 bases at V and 7 bases at J, with 23 bases in the middle. Germline-derived CDR1 and CDR2 are LNHDA and SQIVND (reference sequence). Generated by immunoSEQ multiplex PCR, the TCRdb table keeps only in-frame clones and is missing some. Here the sample spans roughly 100,000 clones, 80% to 95% being singletons. For this clone: Its target is not known.

Overall study findings and caveats: Memory cells seemed less diverse than naive T cells, which seemed major alloresponse contributors. The mapping of alloreactive clones to unstimulated subsets covered only a minor fraction of them. No assignable naive or memory phenotype existed for roughly 75-97% of proliferating CD4+ or CD8+ clones.

The sequence was obtained from a human donor in good health. The sequenced sample consisted of CD4+ T cells sorted from blood. The V gene is TRBV19, the J gene TRBJ1-2, with D possibly matching TRBD1 (5 bases). CDR3 in amino acids: CASSISPVFSGGRGYTF. The CDR3 DNA reads as TGTGCCAGTAGTATATCCCCCGTGTTTTCCGGGGGTCGTGGCTACACCTTC.